This TCR beta chain emerged from a study of T-cell reconstitution after alpha-beta-depleted transplantation in children. This CDR3 spans 15 amino acids. Per germline, CDR1 SQVTM and CDR2 ANQGSEA. Deletions cut 0 bases from V and 6 bases from J, with 16 bases between. This clonotype turned up a few times. As yet, its antigen is unknown. Unique molecular identifiers tagged the TCRbeta library. In TCRdb, the PCR reads were re-called with MiXCR into one record per CDR3 protein. The table lists 250,000 to 400,000 distinct CDR3 sequences, approximately 23% of them singletons. Overall study findings and caveats: Several hundred expanded graft clones reportedly supplied alpha-beta T cells about two months after transplant. The high TCRbeta diversity at day 60 in some patients came from surviving recipient T cells and thymic progenitors. One year after transplant, T-cell counts and diversity came mostly from newly produced T cells.

Sample: PBMCs, mostly from graft donor cells, taken 180 days after TCRalphabeta/CD19-depleted stem cell transplant. The sequence came from a male patient between 10 and 17 years old who had a stem cell transplant for acute lymphoblastic leukemia, so the T cells may come from the graft donor. The genes are TRBV29-1 and TRBJ2-3; D may be TRBD1 (6 bases). In nucleotides, the CDR3 is TGCAGCGTTGAAGAGGGGGCGGCTAGCAGGGATACGCAGTATTTT. It codes for CSVEEGAASRDTQYF.